A single sample is the source of the 22 T cell receptor beta chains below, sequenced in a study of shared clonotypes between healthy human individuals. Clones were sequenced by immunoSEQ multiplex PCR, and TCRdb holds only the in-frame ones, with some missing. Of roughly 600,000 clones detected, roughly 98% appear once; the ten largest clones hold 0.3%. CD45RO-negative CD8 cells positively selected for CCR7 made up the naive population, which excluded terminally differentiated effector memory CD45RA+ cells. Sequencing used naive CD8+ T cells sorted from blood. The receptors derive from a man under 40 in good health.

Only one count was recorded for this clone. This chain links TRBV29-1 with TRBJ2-3, with a possible D match to TRBD1 (5 bases). Germline V lookup: CDR1 SQVTM, CDR2 ANQGSEA. V lost 8 bases and J 2 bases, leaving 14 bases between the germline ends. This CDR3 comprises 13 residues. As DNA, the CDR3 is TGCAGCCAGAGACAGATCGACACAGATACGCAGTATTTT. Translated, it gives CSQRQIDTDTQYF.

The V call is TRBV15, the J call TRBJ2-7; 9 nucleotides line up with TRBD2. With 3 bases clipped from V and 3 bases from J, the junction kept 6 bases outside the gene matches. The CDR3 is made up of 15 amino acids. Germline V gene data show CDR1 as LNHNV and CDR2 as YYDKDF (reference sequence). The CDR3 DNA is TGTGCCACCAGCAGTCCCGGGACTAGCATCTACGAGCAGTACTTC. Encoded protein: CATSSPGTSIYEQYF.

This chain uses TRBV11-2 with TRBJ2-2; TRBD2 aligns across 11 bases. The CDR3 loop spans 17 amino acids. CDR1 is SGHAT and CDR2 is FQNNGV in the germline V gene. Trimming cost V 5 bases and J 4 bases; bases outside gene matches: 9. For the CDR3, the DNA is TGTGCCAGCAGCGGAGCAACTAGCGGGAGAAGCACCGGGGAGCTGTTTTTT. Amino acids: CASSGATSGRSTGELFF.

The genes are TRBV7-9 and TRBJ1-1; D remains ambiguous. Germline loops: CDR1 SEHNR, CDR2 FQNEAQ (reference sequence). V lost 5 bases, J lost 2 bases, and 6 bases lay in between. CDR3 length equals 12 residues. DNA of the CDR3: TGTGCCAGCAGCGGGGTAAACACTGAAGCTTTCTTT. This sequence encodes CASSGVNTEAFF.

A word on this clone: One end of the junction varies from germline; a read error may be responsible. J is TRBJ2-7 and V is TRBV10-3; D perhaps matches TRBD1 (5 bases). CDR3 length equals 12 residues. The V gene's germline CDR1 is ENHRY and CDR2 SYGVKD. The CDR3 region is CAISEGTHRRNF. The DNA of the CDR3 is TGTGCCATCAGTGAGGGCACTCACAGGCGGAACTTC.

This rearrangement joins TRBV25-1 to TRBJ2-1, with 7 bases lining up with TRBD1. V lost 5 bases and J lost 4; bases outside the gene matches: 11. CDR1 is MGHDK, CDR2 SYGVNS, per germline. This CDR3 is 16 amino acids long. The CDR3 loop reads CASSPTPGTDYNEQFF. CDR3 nucleotides: TGTGCCAGCAGTCCGACTCCCGGGACAGATTACAATGAGCAGTTCTTC.

This clone was detected only a few times. This chain links TRBV15 with TRBJ2-7; D might be TRBD2 (6 bases). The CDR3 has 16 amino acids. Germline-derived CDR1 and CDR2 are LNHNV and YYDKDF (reference sequence). V shed 8 bases and J shed 3 bases, with 23 bases lying between them. CDR3 nucleotide sequence: TGTGCCACCGCCAGCAGTAGGGACTCCAAGGTCTACGAGCAGTACTTC. This gives the protein CATASSRDSKVYEQYF. Combining the CDR3 with reference TRBV15 and TRBJ2-7 gives the whole variable domain DAMVIQNPRYQVTQFGKPVTLSCSQTLNHNVMYWYQQKSSQAPKLLFHYYDKDFNNEADTPDNFQSRRPNTSFCFLDIRSPGLGDTAMYLCATASSRDSKVYEQYFGPGTRLTVT.

Details on this clone: Other DNA sequences from this sample encode an identical CDR3 as well. This chain joins TRBV27 and TRBJ2-7; 8 bases fit TRBD2. CDR1 MNHEY and CDR2 SMNVEV come from the germline V gene (reference sequence). V shed 3 bases, J shed 3 bases, and the junction held 1 base outside the gene matches. The CDR3 is 13 amino acids. The CDR3 coding sequence is TGTGCCAGCAGTTTCAGCGGGAGCTACGAGCAGTACTTC. Its translation is CASSFSGSYEQYF.

The rearrangement links TRBV5-1 to TRBJ2-1; either TRBD1 or TRBD2 may fit D (5 bases each). Trimming cost V 6 bases and J 1 base, with 14 bases left between them. Germline V lookup: CDR1 SGHRS, CDR2 YFSETQ. The CDR3 has 15 amino acids. CDR3 region: CASTDTGTSYNEQFF. The CDR3 DNA reads as TGCGCCAGCACAGACACGGGGACGTCCTACAATGAGCAGTTCTTC.

The chain combines TRBV25-1 with TRBJ2-1; 11 nucleotides agree with TRBD2. V was clipped by 1 base and J by 10 bases; unmatched bases: 9. The V gene's germline CDR1 is MGHDK and CDR2 SYGVNS. The length of the CDR3 is 16 residues. Here the CDR3 reads CASSESVASGRREQFF. As DNA, the CDR3 is TGTGCCAGCAGTGAATCGGTCGCTAGCGGGAGGAGGGAGCAGTTCTTC.

The chain links TRBV6-4 to TRBJ1-2; 8 bases align to TRBD1. Per the germline V gene, CDR1 is MRHNA and CDR2 is SNTAGT. The ends lost 1 base at V and 7 bases at J; junction bases unmatched: 5. The CDR3 sequence is 14 residues long. CDR3 DNA sequence: TGTGCCAGCAGTGACTTCGACAGGGGCGCTGGCTACACCTTC. This gives the protein CASSDFDRGAGYTF.

This chain connects TRBV10-3 to TRBJ2-1, with TRBD2 as a possible D gene (5 bases). The germline V and J ends were trimmed by 2 bases and 5 bases, with 10 bases remaining between them. There are 14 residues in the CDR3. Germline assignment: CDR1 ENHRY and CDR2 SYGVKD. CDR3 nucleotide sequence: TGTGCCATCAGTGAGGGGAGAGGAAACAATGAGCAGTTCTTC. This sequence encodes CAISEGRGNNEQFF.

This chain connects TRBV28 to TRBJ2-7; D call uncertain. The CDR3 extends over 16 amino acids. V gave up 6 bases and J gave up 6 bases, with 24 bases separating them. The germline CDR1 and CDR2 sequences are MDHEN and SYDVKM. CDR3 amino acids: CASSTNTPSHLSEQYF. CDR3 DNA: TGTGCCAGCAGCACCAACACTCCCTCCCACCTTTCCGAGCAGTACTTC.

This chain joins TRBV29-1 and TRBJ2-7, with D hard to call. With 4 bases removed from V and 2 bases from J, the gap between germline ends came to 9 bases. Germline loops: CDR1 SQVTM, CDR2 ANQGSEA. The CDR3 is made up of 12 amino acids. CDR3 sequence reads: CSVGYGAYEQYF. CDR3 nucleotides: TGCAGCGTTGGTTATGGGGCCTACGAGCAGTACTTC.

This rearrangement joins TRBV15 to TRBJ2-7; D not certain. Between the trimmed V and J ends, which lost 1 base and 6 bases, there was a span of 10 bases. The CDR3 runs to 13 residues. Per the germline V gene, CDR1 is LNHNV and CDR2 is YYDKDF (reference sequence). CDR3 loop: CATSRGSLGEQYF. CDR3 sequence (DNA): TGTGCCACCAGCAGAGGGTCCCTGGGCGAGCAGTACTTC.

The chain uses TRBV21-1 and TRBJ2-1; the D segment call TRBD1 is taken from the table without a DNA check. TRBV21-1 is a pseudogene locus. The CDR3 is made up of 13 amino acids. In DNA, the CDR3 is TGTGCCACCCCGGCAGGACACTACAATGAGCAGTTCTTC. Residues: CATPAGHYNEQFF.

This clone occurred once. V usage is TRBV7-9 and J usage is TRBJ2-5; D is unresolved. In germline, CDR1 is SEHNR, CDR2 FQNEAQ (reference sequence). CDR3 length equals 13 residues. Trimming took off 8 bases at V and 3 bases at J, with 13 bases between the two ends. The CDR3, as DNA: TGTGCCAGCCAGCCGGTAATGGAAGAGACCCAGTACTTC. Amino acid sequence: CASQPVMEETQYF. Drawing the rest from reference TRBV7-9 and TRBJ2-5, the complete variable domain is DTGVSQNPRHKITKRGQNVTFRCDPISEHNRLYWYRQTLGQGPEFLTYFQNEAQLEKSRLLSDRFSAERPKGSFSTLEIQRTEQGDSAMYLCASQPVMEETQYFGPGTRLLVL.

The J gene is TRBJ2-1, the V gene TRBV4-3, with D tentatively TRBD2 (6 bases). With 0 bases removed from V and 1 base from J, the gap between germline ends came to 10 bases. CDR3 length: 16 residues. Germline CDR1 reads LGHNA; CDR2 reads YSLEER. CDR3: CASSQDRGISYNEQFF. CDR3 nucleotides: TGCGCCAGCAGCCAAGACCGGGGGATTTCCTACAATGAGCAGTTCTTC.

This chain connects TRBV9 to TRBJ2-2; maybe TRBD1 (6 bases). V was cut by 4 bases and J by 5 bases, with 9 bases left in between. In germline, CDR1 is SGDLS, CDR2 YYNGEE. The CDR3 extends over 13 amino acids. The CDR3 bases are TGTGCCAGCAGCTCAGGGGTTACCGGGGAGCTGTTTTTT. Encoded protein: CASSSGVTGELFF. Using reference TRBV9 and TRBJ2-2 for the parts outside the CDR3, the full variable domain is DSGVTQTPKHLITATGQRVTLRCSPRSGDLSVYWYQQSLDQGLQFLIQYYNGEERAKGNILERFSAQQFPDLHSELNLSSLELGDSALYFCASSSGVTGELFFGEGSRLTVL.

The genes are TRBV27 and TRBJ2-3; 7 bases align to TRBD2. CDR1 and CDR2 from the germline V gene are MNHEY and SMNVEV (reference sequence). This CDR3 is built from 18 residues. The V segment lost 0 bases and the J segment 2 bases; nucleotides outside the gene matches: 11. CDR3 sequence reads: CASSLSRTRQDITDTQYF. CDR3 bases: TGTGCCAGCAGTTTATCTCGGACTAGGCAGGATATCACAGATACGCAGTATTTT.

CDR3 protein: CASSPRTTGTEAFF. The CDR3 DNA is TGTGCCAGCAGCCCCCGTACAACGGGCACTGAAGCTTTCTTT. V is TRBV7-6 and J is TRBJ1-1; D remains unclear. Trimming removed 5 bases from V and 4 bases from J, with 14 bases in between. This CDR3 region has 14 residues. Germline values: CDR1 SGHVS, CDR2 FNYEAQ.

The gene calls are TRBV7-3 and TRBJ1-1, with 8 bases fitting TRBD1. CDR3 size: 13 residues. CDR1 is SGHTA and CDR2 is FQGTGA in the germline V gene. Trimming took 4 bases from V and 4 from J; bases not matched to a gene: 2. CDR3: CASSYTGGTEAFF. The CDR3 region has the DNA TGTGCCAGCAGCTACACAGGGGGCACTGAAGCTTTCTTT.